The source of this T cell receptor (beta chain) is a study of T cell repertoires in cytomegalovirus infection. About the study: Shared public TCR beta signatures pointed to both CMV infection and a matching HLA type.

Per germline, CDR1 MNHEY and CDR2 SMNVEV (reference sequence). This CDR3 spans 15 amino acids. V lost 5 bases to trimming and J lost 1 base, with 15 bases between them. TCRdb processed the reads anew with MiXCR; each CDR3 protein has one entry. The table has approximately 550,000 distinct CDR3 sequences, more than 15% seen once. The chain employs TRBV27 and TRBJ2-7, with D perhaps matching TRBD1 or TRBD2 (6 bases each). This TCR came from a human donor in good health (CMV status not recorded). Some clones in this sample may be carry-over from other donors' samples. The sample taken for sequencing was CD8+ T cells from PBMCs. The CDR3 is CASSPGGPISYEQYF. The CDR3 coding sequence is TGTGCCAGCAGTCCCGGGGGCCCGATATCCTACGAGCAGTACTTC.